This TCR beta chain is drawn from a study of OX40 agonist ivuxolimab in advanced cancers. The CDR3 is made up of 15 amino acids. In germline, CDR1 is SEHNR, CDR2 FQNEAQ (reference sequence). Trimming took 5 bases from V and 5 from J; bases not matched to a gene: 4. This table comes from immunoSEQ multiplex PCR, and its TCRdb copy is limited to in-frame clones, with some not included. Of roughly 75,000 clones listed, more than 70% are singletons. The sequenced sample was CD4+ or CD8+ T cells sorted from blood, obtained in a trial of the OX40 agonist ivuxolimab. This rearrangement joins TRBV7-9 to TRBJ2-5, with 14 bases fitting TRBD2. The clonotype comes from an adult with an advanced solid tumor such as melanoma, head and neck, liver or kidney cancer. As DNA, the CDR3 is TGTGCCAGCAGCCCGGGGACTAGCGGGAGTGAGACCCAGTACTTC. It codes for CASSPGTSGSETQYF.